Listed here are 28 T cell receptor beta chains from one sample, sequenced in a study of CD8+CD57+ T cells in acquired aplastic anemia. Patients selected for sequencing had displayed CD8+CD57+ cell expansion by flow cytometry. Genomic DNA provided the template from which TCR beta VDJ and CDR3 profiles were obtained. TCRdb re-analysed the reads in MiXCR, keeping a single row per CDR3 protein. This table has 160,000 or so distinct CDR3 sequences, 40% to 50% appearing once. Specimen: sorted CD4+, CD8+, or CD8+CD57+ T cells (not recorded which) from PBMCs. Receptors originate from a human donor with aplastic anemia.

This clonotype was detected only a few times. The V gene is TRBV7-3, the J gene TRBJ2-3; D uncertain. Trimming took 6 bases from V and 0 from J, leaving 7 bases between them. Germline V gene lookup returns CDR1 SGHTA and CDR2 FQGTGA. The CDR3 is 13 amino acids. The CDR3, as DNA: TGTGCCAGCAGGCTCGACAGCACAGATACGCAGTATTTT. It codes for CASRLDSTDTQYF.

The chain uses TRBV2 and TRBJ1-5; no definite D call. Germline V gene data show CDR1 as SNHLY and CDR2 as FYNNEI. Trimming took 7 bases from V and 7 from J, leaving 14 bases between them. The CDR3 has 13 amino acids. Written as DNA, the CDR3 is TGTGCCAGCACTCGCGGGAGAGAGCAGCCCCAGCATTTT. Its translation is CASTRGREQPQHF. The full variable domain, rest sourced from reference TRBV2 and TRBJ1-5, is EPEVTQTPSHQVTQMGQEVILRCVPISNHLYFYWYRQILGQKVEFLVSFYNNEISEKSEIFDDQFSVERPDGSNFTLKIRSTKLEDSAMYFCASTRGREQPQHFGDGTRLSIL.

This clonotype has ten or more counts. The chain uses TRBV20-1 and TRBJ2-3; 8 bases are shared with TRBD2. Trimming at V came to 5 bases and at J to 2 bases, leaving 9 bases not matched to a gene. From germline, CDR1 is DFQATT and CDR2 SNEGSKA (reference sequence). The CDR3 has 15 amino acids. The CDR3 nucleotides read TGCAGTGCTGCTGCTACTAGCGGACCCACAGATACGCAGTATTTT. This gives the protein CSAAATSGPTDTQYF.

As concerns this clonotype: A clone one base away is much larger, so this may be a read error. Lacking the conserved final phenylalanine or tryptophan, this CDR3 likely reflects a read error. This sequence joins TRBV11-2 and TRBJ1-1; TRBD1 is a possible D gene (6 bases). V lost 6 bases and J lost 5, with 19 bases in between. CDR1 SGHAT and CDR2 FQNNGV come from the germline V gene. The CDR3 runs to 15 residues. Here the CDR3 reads CASREAGGLGTEAFL. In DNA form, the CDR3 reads TGTGCCAGCAGGGAAGCGGGGGGGCTTGGGACTGAAGCTTTCCTT.

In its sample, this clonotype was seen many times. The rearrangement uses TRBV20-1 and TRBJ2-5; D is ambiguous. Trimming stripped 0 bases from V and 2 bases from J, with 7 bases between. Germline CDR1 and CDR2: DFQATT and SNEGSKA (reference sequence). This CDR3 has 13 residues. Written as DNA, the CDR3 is TGCAGTGCTAGAGAGGCTAAACAAGAGACCCAGTACTTC. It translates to CSAREAKQETQYF.

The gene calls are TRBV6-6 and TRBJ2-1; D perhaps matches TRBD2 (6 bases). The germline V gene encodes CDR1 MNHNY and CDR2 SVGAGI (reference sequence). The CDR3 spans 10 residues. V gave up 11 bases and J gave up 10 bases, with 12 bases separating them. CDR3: CAPGLAEQFF. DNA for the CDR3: TGTGCCCCAGGGCTAGCGGAGCAGTTCTTC.

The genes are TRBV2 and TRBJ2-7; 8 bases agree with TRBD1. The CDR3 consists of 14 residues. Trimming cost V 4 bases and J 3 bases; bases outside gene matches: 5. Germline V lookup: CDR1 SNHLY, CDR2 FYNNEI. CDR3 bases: TGTGCCAGCAGTGGGACAGGGTCCAGCTACGAGCAGTACTTC. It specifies CASSGTGSSYEQYF. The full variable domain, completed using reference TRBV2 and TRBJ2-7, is EPEVTQTPSHQVTQMGQEVILRCVPISNHLYFYWYRQILGQKVEFLVSFYNNEISEKSEIFDDQFSVERPDGSNFTLKIRSTKLEDSAMYFCASSGTGSSYEQYFGPGTRLTVT.

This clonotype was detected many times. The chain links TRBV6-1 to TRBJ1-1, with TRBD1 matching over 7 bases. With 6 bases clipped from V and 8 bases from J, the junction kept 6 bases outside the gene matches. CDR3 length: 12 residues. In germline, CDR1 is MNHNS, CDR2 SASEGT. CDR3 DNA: TGTGCCAGCAGCCGAGGGACAGCCGAAGCTTTCTTT. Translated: CASSRGTAEAFF.

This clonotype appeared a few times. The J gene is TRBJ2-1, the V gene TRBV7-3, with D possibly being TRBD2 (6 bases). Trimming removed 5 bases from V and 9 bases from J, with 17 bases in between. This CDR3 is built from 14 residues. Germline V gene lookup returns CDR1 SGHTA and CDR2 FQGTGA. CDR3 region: CASSPDGGSPEQFF. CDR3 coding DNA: TGTGCCAGCAGCCCGGACGGGGGTAGCCCTGAGCAGTTCTTC.

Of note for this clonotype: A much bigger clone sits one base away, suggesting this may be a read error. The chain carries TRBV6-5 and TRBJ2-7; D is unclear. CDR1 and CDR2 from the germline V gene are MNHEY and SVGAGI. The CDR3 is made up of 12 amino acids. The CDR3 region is CSSSYENTEQYF. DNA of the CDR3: TGTTCCAGCAGTTACGAGAACACCGAGCAGTACTTC.

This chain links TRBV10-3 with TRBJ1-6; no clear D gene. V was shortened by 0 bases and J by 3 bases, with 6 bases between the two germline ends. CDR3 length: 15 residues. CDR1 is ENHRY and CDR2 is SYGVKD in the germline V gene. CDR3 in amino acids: CAISESRDYNSPLHF. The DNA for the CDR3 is TGTGCCATCAGTGAGTCAAGGGACTATAATTCACCCCTCCACTTT.

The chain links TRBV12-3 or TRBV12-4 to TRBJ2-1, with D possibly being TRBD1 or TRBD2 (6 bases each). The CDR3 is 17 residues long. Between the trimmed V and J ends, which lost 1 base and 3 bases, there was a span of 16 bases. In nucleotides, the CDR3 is TGTGCCAGCAGTTTAGAAGCGTTGGGGGGCCTCTACAATGAGCAGTTCTTC. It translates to CASSLEALGGLYNEQFF.

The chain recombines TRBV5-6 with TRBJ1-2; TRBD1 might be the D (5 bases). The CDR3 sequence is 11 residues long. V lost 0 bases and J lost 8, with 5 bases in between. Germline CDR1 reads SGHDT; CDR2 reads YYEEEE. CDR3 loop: CASSLGQGYTF. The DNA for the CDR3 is TGTGCCAGCAGCTTGGGACAGGGCTACACCTTC. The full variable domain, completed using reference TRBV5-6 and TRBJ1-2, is DAGVTQSPTHLIKTRGQQVTLRCSPKSGHDTVSWYQQALGQGPQFIFQYYEEEERQRGNFPDRFSGHQFPNYSSELNVNALLLGDSALYLCASSLGQGYTFGSGTRLTVV.

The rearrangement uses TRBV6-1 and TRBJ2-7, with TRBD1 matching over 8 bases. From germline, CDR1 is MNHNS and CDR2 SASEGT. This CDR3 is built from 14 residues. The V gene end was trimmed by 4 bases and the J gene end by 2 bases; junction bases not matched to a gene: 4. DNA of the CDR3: TGTGCCAGCAGTGGGCGGACAGGGACCTACGAGCAGTACTTC. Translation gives CASSGRTGTYEQYF.

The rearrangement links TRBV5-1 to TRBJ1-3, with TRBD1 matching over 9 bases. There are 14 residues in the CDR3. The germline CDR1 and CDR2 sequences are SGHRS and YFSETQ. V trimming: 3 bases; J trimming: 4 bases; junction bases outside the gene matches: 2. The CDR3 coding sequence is TGCGCCAGCAGCTGGACAGGGGACGGAAACACCATATATTTT. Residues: CASSWTGDGNTIYF.

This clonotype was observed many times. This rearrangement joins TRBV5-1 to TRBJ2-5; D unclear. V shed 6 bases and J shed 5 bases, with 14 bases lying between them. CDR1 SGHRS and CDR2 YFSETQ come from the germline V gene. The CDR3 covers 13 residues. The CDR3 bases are TGCGCCAGCAACCCTGCAGGCGTGGAGACCCAGTACTTC. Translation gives CASNPAGVETQYF. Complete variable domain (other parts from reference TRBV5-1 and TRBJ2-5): KAGVTQTPRYLIKTRGQQVTLSCSPISGHRSVSWYQQTPGQGLQFLFEYFSETQRNKGNFPGRFSGRQFSNSRSEMNVSTLELGDSALYLCASNPAGVETQYFGPGTRLLVL.

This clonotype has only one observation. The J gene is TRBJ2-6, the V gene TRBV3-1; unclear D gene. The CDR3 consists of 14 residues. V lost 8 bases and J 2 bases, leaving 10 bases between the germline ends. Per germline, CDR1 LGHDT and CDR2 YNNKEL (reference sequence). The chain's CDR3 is CASGERPGANVLTF. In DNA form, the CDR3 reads TGTGCCAGCGGTGAAAGGCCTGGGGCCAACGTCCTGACTTTC.

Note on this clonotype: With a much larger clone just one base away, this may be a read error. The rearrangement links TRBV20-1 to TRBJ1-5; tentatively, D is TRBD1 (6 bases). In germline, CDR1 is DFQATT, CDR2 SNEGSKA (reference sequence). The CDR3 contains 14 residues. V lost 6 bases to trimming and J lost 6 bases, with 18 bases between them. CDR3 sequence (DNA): TGCAGTGCAACCCGGGGGCCCAGACGTCAGCCCCAGCATTTT. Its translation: CSATRGPRRQPQHF.

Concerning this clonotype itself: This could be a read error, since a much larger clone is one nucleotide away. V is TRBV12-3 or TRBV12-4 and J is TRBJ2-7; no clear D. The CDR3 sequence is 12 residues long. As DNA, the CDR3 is TGTGCCCGCAGATCAGACTCCTACGAGCAGTACTTC. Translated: CARRSDSYEQYF.

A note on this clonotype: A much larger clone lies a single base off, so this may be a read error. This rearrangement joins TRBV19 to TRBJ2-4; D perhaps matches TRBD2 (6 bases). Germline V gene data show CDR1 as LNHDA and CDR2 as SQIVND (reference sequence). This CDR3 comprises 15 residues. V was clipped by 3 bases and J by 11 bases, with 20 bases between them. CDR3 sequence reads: CASSIEAGRTNVQYF. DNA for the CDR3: TGTGCCAGTAGTATCGAGGCAGGGAGGACGAACGTTCAGTACTTC.

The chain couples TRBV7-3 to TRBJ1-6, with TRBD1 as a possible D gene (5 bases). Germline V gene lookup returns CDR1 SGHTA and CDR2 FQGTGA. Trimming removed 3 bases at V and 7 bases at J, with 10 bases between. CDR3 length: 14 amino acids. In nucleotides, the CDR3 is TGTGCCAGCAGCTTCGCCAGGGTCAATTCACCCCTCCACTTT. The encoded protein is CASSFARVNSPLHF.

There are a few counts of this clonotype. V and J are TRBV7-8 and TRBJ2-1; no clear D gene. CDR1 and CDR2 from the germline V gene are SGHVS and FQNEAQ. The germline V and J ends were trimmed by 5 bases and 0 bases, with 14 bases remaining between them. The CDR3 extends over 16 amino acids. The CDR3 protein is CASSTGTVSSYNEQFF. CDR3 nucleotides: TGTGCCAGCAGCACTGGAACTGTGAGCTCCTACAATGAGCAGTTCTTC.

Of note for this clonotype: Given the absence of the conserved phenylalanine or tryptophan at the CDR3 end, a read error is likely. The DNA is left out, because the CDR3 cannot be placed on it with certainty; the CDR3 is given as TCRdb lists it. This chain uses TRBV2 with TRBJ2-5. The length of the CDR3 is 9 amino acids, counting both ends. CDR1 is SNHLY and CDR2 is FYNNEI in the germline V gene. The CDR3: CASSECPNY.

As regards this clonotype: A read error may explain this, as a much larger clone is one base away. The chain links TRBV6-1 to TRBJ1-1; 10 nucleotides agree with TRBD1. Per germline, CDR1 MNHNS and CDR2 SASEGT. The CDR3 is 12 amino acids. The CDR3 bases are TGTGCCAGCAGTAGACAGGGGGCGGAAGCTTCCTTT. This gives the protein CASSRQGAEASF.

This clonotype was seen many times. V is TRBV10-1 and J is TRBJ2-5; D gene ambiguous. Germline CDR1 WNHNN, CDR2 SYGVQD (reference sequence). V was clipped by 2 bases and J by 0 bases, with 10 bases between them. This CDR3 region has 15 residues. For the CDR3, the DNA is TGCGCCAGCAGTGAGAGGGTAGGGTACCAAGAGACCCAGTACTTC. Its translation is CASSERVGYQETQYF.

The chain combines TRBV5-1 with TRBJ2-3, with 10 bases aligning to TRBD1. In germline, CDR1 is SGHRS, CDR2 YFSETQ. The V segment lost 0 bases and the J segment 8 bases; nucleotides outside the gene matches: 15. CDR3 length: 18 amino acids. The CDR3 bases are TGCGCCAGCAGCTTGGGGGTAACGGGACAGGGGATTGACGGTACGCAGTATTTT. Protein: CASSLGVTGQGIDGTQYF.

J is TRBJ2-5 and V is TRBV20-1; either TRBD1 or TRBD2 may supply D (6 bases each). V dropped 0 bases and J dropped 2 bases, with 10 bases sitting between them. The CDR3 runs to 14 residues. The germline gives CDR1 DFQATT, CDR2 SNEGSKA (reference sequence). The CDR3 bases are TGCAGTGCTAGAGACGGGGGCCCACAAGAGACCCAGTACTTC. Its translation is CSARDGGPQETQYF.

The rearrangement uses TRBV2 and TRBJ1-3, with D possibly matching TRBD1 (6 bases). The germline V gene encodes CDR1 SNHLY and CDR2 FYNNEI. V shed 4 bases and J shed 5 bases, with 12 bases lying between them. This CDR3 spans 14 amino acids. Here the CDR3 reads CASSGQDSRNTIYF. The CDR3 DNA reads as TGTGCCAGCAGTGGCCAGGACAGCCGAAACACCATATATTTT.